This T cell receptor beta chain was recorded in a study of blood T cell repertoires in COVID-19. Study information: Spain, Italy and the United States supplied samples that represented acute and convalescent COVID-19.

The germline gives CDR1 LGHNA, CDR2 YSLEER. This CDR3 is built from 17 residues. Trimming removed 1 base from V and 4 bases from J, with 18 bases in between. The protocol was immunoSEQ multiplex PCR, while the TCRdb copy is restricted to in-frame clones and leaves out a portion. The repertoire includes 150,000 to 200,000 clones, just over 90% of them detected once, and less than 2% sits in the top ten. The receptor's source is a woman aged 60-75 years with COVID-19, enrolled during active disease. The sequencing sample was made of peripheral blood. The chain combines TRBV4-3 with TRBJ2-3; maybe TRBD2 (7 bases). The CDR3: CASSQVWGGAPADTQYF. The CDR3 coding sequence is TGCGCCAGCAGCCAAGTCTGGGGGGGGGCCCCCGCAGATACGCAGTATTTT.